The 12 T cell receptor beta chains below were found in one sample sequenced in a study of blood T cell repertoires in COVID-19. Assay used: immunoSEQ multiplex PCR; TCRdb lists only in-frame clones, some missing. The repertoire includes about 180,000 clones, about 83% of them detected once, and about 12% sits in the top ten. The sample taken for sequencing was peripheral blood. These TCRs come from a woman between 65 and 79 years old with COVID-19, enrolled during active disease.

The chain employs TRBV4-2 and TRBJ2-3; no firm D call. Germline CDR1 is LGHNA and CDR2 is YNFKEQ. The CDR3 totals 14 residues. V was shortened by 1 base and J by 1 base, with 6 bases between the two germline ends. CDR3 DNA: TGTGCCAGCAGCCAAGGAGCTGGCACAGATACGCAGTATTTT. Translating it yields CASSQGAGTDTQYF.

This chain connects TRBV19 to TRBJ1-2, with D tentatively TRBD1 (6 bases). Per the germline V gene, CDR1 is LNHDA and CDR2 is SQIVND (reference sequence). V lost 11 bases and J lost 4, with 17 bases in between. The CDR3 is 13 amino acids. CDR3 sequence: CASRRGQSYGYTF. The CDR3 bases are TGTGCCTCCCGTAGAGGACAGTCCTATGGCTACACCTTC.

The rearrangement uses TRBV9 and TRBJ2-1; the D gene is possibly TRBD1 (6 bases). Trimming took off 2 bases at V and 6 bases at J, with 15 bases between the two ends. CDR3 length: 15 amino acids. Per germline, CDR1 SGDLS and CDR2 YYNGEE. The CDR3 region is CASSVSGDVGNEQFF. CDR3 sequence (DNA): TGTGCCAGCAGCGTCTCAGGGGATGTCGGCAATGAGCAGTTCTTC.

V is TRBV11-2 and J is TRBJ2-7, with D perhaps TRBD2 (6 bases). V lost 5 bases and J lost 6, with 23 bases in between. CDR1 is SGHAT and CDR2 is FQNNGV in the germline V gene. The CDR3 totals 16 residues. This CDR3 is CASSRTIVTGGIEQYF. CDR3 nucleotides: TGTGCCAGCAGCCGGACTATCGTTACAGGTGGGATCGAGCAGTACTTC.

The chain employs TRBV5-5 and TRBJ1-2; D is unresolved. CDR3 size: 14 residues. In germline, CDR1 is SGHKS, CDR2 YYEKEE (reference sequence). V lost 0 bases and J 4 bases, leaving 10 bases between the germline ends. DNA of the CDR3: TGTGCCAGCAGCTTGGACAGTGTACGCTATGGCTACACCTTC. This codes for CASSLDSVRYGYTF.

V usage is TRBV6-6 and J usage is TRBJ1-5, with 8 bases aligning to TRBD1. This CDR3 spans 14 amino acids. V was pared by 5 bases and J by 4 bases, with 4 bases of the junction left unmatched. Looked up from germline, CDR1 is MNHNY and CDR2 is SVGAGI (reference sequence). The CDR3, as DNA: TGTGCCAGCAGTGAGGACAGGGATAATCAGCCCCAGCATTTT. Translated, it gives CASSEDRDNQPQHF.

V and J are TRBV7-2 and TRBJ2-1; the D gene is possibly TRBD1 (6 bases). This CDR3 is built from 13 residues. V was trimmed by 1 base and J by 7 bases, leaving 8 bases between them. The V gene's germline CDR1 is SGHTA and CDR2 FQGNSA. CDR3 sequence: CASSLVRGNEQFF. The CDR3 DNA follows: TGTGCCAGCAGCTTAGTAAGGGGGAATGAGCAGTTCTTC.

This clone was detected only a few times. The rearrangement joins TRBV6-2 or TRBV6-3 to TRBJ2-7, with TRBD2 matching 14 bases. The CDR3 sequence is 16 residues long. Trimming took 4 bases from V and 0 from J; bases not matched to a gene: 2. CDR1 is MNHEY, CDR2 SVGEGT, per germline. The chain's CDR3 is CASSSGLAGGSYEQYF. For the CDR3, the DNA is TGTGCCAGCAGTTCCGGACTAGCGGGAGGCTCCTACGAGCAGTACTTC.

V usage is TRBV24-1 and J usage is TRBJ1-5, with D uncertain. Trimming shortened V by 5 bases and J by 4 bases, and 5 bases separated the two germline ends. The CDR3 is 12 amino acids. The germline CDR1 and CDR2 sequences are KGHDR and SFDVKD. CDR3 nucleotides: TGTGCCACCAGTGTCGGGAATCAGCCCCAGCATTTT. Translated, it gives CATSVGNQPQHF.

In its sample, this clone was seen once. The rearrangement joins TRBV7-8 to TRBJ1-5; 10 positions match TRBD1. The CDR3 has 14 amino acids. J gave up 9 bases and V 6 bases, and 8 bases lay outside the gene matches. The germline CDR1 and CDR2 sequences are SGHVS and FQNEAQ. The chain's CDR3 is CASRSGTGVGPQHF. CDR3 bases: TGTGCCAGCAGATCAGGGACAGGGGTTGGGCCCCAGCATTTT.

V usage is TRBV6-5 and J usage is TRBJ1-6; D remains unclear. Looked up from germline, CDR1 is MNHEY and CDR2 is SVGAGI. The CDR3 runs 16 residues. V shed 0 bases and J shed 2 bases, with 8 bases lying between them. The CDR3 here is CASSYSSTTYNSPLHF. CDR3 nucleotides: TGTGCCAGCAGTTACTCTAGTACCACCTATAATTCACCCCTCCACTTT.

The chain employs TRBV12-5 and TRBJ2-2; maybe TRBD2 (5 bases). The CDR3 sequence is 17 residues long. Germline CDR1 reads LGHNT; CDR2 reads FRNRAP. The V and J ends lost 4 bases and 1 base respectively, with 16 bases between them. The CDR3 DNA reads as TGTGCTAGTGGTTCCTCCGGTTGGCGGGTGAACACCGGGGAGCTGTTTTTT. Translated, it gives CASGSSGWRVNTGELFF. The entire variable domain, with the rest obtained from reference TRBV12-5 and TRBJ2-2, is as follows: DARVTQTPRHKVTEMGQEVTMRCQPILGHNTVFWYRQTMMQGLELLAYFRNRAPLDDSGMPKDRFSAEMPDATLATLKIQPSEPRDSAVYFCASGSSGWRVNTGELFFGEGSRLTVL.